This T cell receptor (delta chain) derives from a study of Vδ1+ human thymocytes. Sequences come from RNA converted to cDNA by reverse transcription. The CDR3 regions were amplified by multiplex PCR from V-gene primers to a constant-region primer. TCRdb re-called the multiplex PCR reads using CATT. The data hold tens of thousands of delta-chain clones, with about a sixth observed a single time. Germline V gene data show CDR1 as TSWWSYY and CDR2 as QGS. J gave up 0 bases and V 4 bases, and 25 bases lay outside the gene matches. The CDR3 loop spans 23 amino acids. Study results and limitations: About 20% of thymic delta-chain sequences were Vdelta2, with few Vdelta3, unlike blood Vdelta1+ controls. Highly polyclonal TRG and TRD repertoires with Gaussian CDR3 length distributions appeared in thymus.

In its sample, this clone was seen a few times. Its target is not known. The sorted cells were CD3+ Vdelta1+ Vdelta2- thymocytes from alphabeta-depleted thymus. The genes are TRDV1 and TRDJ1; 11 bases are shared with TRDD3. This TCR came from a boy less than two years old who had congenital heart surgery. Input material: Vdelta1+ gamma-delta thymocytes from the thymus. Subset of the sample: FACS-sorted CD3+ TCRalphabeta- TCRVdelta1+ TCRVdelta2- thymocytes. This CDR3 is CALGARTALPRWGILEYTDKLIF. CDR3 sequence (DNA): TGTGCTCTTGGGGCTCGAACCGCCCTTCCGCGCTGGGGGATACTAGAGTACACCGATAAACTCATCTTT.